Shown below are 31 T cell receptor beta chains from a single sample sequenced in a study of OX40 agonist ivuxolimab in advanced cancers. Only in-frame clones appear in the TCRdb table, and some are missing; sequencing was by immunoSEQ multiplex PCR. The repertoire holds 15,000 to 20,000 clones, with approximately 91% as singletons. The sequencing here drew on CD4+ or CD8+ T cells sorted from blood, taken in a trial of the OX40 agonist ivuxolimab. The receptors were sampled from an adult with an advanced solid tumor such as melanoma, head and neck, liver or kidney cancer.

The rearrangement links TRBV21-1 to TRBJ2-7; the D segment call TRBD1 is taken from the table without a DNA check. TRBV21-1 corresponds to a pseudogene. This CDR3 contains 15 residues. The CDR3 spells CASRLLQVSSYERYF. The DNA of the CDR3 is TGTGCCAGCAGGTTACTACAGGTGAGCTCCTACGAGCGGTACTTC.

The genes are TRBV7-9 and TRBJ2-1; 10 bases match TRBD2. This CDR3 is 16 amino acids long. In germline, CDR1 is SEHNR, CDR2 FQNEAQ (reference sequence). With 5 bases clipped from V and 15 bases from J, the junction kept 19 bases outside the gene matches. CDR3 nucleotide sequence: TGTGCCAGCAGCGCCCCCGATGGTACTAGCGGGACTTGTCCGTTCTTC. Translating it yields CASSAPDGTSGTCPFF. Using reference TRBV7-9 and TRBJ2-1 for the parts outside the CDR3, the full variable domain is DTGVSQNPRHKITKRGQNVTFRCDPISEHNRLYWYRQTLGQGPEFLTYFQNEAQLEKSRLLSDRFSAERPKGSFSTLEIQRTEQGDSAMYLCASSAPDGTSGTCPFFGPGTRLTVL.

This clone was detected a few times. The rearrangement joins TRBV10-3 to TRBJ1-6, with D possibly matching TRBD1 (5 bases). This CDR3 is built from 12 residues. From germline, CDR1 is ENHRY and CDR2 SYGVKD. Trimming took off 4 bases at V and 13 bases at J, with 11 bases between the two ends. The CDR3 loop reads CAISGQGSPLHF. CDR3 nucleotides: TGTGCCATCAGTGGGCAGGGCAGCCCCCTCCACTTT.

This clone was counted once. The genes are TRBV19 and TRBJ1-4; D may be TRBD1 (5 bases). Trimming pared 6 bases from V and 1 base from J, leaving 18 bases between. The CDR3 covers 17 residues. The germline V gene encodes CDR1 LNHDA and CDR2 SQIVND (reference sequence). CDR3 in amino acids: CASSSPLGRETNEKLFF. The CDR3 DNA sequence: TGTGCCAGTAGCTCCCCCCTGGGACGTGAAACTAATGAAAAACTGTTTTTT.

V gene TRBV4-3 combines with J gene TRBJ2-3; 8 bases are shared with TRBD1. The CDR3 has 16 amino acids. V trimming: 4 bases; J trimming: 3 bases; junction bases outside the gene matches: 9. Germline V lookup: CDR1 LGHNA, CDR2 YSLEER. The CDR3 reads CASSPQGARGTDTQYF. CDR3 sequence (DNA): TGCGCCAGCAGCCCCCAGGGGGCGAGGGGGACAGATACGCAGTATTTT.

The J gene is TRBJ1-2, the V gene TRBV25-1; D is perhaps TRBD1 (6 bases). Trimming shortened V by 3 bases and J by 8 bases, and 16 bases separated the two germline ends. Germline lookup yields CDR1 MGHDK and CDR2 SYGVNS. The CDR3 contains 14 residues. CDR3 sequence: CASSEHTGILGYTF. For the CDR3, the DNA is TGTGCCAGCAGTGAGCACACAGGGATCTTGGGCTACACCTTC.

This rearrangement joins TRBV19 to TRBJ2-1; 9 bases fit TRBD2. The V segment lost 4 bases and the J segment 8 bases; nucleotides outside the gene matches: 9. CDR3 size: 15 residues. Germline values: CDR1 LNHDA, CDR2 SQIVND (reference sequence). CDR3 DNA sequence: TGTGCCAGTAGTAAGACTAGCGGCAGGGGCGATGAGCAGTTCTTC. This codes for CASSKTSGRGDEQFF.

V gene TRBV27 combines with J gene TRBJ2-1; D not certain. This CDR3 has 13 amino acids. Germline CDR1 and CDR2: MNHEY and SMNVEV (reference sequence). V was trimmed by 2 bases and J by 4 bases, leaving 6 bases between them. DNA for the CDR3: TGTGCCAGCAGTTTAGCTGGGTACAATGAGCAGTTCTTC. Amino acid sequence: CASSLAGYNEQFF.

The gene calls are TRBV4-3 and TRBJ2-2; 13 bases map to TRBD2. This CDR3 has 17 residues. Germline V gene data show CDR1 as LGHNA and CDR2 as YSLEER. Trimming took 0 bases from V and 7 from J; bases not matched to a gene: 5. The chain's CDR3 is CASSQDRTSGGRGELFF. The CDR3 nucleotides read TGCGCCAGCAGCCAAGATAGGACTAGCGGGGGCCGCGGGGAGCTGTTTTTT.

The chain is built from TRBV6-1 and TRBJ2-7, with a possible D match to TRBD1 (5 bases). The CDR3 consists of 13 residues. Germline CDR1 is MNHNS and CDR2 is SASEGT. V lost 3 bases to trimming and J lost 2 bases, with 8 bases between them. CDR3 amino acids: CASSDRVPYEQYF. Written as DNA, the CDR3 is TGTGCCAGCAGTGACAGGGTGCCCTACGAGCAGTACTTC.

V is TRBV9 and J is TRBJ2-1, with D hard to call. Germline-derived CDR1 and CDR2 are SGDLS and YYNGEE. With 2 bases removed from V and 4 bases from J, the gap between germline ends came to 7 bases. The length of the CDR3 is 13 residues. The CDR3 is CASSVGDYNEQFF. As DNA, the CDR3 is TGTGCCAGCAGCGTTGGGGATTACAATGAGCAGTTCTTC.

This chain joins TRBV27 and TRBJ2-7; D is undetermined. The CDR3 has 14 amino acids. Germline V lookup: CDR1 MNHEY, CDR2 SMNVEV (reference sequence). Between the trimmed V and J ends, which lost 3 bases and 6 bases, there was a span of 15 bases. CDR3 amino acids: CASSFRRTDGEQYF. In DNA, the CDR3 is TGTGCCAGCAGTTTTAGACGAACCGATGGCGAGCAGTACTTC.

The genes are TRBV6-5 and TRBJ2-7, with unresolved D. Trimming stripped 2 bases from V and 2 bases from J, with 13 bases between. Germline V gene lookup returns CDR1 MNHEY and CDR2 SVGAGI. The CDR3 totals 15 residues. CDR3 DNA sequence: TGTGCCAGCAGTTACCTCGGAGAAAGAACCTACGAGCAGTACTTC. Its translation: CASSYLGERTYEQYF.

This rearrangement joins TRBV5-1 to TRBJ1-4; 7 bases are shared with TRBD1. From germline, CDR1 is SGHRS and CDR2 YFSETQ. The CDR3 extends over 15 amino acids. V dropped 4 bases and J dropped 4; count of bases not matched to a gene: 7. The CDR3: CASSQGGQSNEKLFF. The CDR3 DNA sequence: TGCGCCAGCAGCCAAGGGGGACAGAGTAATGAAAAACTGTTTTTT.

CDR3: CASSWGLANYNEQFF. The CDR3 region has the DNA TGTGCCAGCAGCTGGGGACTAGCGAACTACAATGAGCAGTTCTTC. This sequence joins TRBV5-6 and TRBJ2-1; 10 bases match TRBD2. In germline, CDR1 is SGHDT, CDR2 YYEEEE. Germline trimming cut 3 bases from V and 3 bases from J; bases unmatched to any gene: 3. The CDR3 sequence is 15 residues long.

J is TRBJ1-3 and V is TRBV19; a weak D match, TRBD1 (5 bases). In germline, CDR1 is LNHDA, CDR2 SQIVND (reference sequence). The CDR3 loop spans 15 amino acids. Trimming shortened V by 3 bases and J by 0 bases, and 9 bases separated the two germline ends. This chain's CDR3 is CASSMGRPSGNTIYF. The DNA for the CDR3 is TGTGCCAGTAGTATGGGACGACCCTCTGGAAACACCATATATTTT.

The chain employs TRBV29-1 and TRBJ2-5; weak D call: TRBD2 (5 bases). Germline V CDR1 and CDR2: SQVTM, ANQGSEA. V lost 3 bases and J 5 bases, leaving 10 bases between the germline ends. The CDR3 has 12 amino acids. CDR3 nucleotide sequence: TGCAGCGTTGAGGGATCGGGGGAGACCCAGTACTTC. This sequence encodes CSVEGSGETQYF.

This CDR3 is CASSQQGSYEQYF. CDR3 bases: TGTGCCAGCAGTCAACAGGGTTCCTACGAGCAGTACTTC. V usage is TRBV7-9 and J usage is TRBJ2-7; a weak D match, TRBD1 (6 bases). This CDR3 spans 13 amino acids. Germline values: CDR1 SEHNR, CDR2 FQNEAQ (reference sequence). Trimming stripped 6 bases from V and 1 base from J, with 10 bases between.

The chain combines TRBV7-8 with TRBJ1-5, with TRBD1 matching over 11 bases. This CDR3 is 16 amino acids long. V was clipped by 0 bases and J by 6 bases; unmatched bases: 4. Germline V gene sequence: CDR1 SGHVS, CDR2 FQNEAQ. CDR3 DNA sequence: TGTGCCAGCAGCTTAGCGAGGACAGGGGGCTTTCAGCCCCAGCATTTT. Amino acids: CASSLARTGGFQPQHF.

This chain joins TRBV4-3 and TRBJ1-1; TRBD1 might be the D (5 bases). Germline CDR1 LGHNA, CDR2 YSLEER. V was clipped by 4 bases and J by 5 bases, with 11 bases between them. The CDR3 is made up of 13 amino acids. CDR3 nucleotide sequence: TGCGCCAGCAGCCCTAGTCAGGGAACTGAAGCTTTCTTT. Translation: CASSPSQGTEAFF.

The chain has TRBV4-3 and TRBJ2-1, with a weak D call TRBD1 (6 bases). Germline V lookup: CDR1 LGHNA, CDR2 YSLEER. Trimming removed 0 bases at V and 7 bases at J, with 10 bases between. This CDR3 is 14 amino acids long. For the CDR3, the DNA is TGCGCCAGCAGCCAAGATCAGGGGTTGAATGAGCAGTTCTTC. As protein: CASSQDQGLNEQFF.

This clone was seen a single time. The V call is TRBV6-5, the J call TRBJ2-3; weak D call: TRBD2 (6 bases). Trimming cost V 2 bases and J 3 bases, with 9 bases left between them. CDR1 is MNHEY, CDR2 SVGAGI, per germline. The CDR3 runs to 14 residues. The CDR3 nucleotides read TGTGCCAGCAGTTACAGCGGGCTTACAGATACGCAGTATTTT. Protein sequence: CASSYSGLTDTQYF.

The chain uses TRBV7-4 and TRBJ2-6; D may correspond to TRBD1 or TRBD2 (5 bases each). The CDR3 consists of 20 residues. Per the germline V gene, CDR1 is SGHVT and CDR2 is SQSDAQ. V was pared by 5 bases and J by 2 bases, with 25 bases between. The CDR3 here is CASSPWGRKVPVAGANVLTF. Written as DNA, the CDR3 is TGTGCCAGCAGCCCATGGGGACGGAAGGTTCCCGTCGCTGGGGCCAACGTCCTGACTTTC.

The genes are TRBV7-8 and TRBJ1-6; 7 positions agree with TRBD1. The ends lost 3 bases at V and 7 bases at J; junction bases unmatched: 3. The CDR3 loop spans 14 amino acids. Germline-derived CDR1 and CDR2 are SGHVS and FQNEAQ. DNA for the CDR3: TGTGCCAGCAGCTTCGCGGACAGGAATTCACCCCTCCACTTT. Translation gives CASSFADRNSPLHF. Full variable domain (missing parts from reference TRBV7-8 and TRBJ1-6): GAGVSQSPRYKVAKRGQDVALRCDPISGHVSLFWYQQALGQGPEFLTYFQNEAQLDKSGLPSDRFFAERPEGSVSTLKIQRTQQEDSAVYLCASSFADRNSPLHFGNGTRLTVT.

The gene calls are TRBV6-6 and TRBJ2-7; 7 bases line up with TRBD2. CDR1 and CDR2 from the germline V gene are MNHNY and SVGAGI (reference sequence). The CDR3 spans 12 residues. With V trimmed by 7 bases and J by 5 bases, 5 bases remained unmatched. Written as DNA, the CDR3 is TGTGCCAGCACCTTCGGGGGGAACGAGCAGTACTTC. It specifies CASTFGGNEQYF.

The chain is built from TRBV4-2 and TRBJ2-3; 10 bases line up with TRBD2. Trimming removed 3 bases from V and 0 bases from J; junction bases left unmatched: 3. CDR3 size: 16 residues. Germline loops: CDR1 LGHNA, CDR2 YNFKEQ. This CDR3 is CASSHELAGSTDTQYF. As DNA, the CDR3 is TGTGCCAGCAGCCACGAACTAGCGGGGAGCACAGATACGCAGTATTTT.

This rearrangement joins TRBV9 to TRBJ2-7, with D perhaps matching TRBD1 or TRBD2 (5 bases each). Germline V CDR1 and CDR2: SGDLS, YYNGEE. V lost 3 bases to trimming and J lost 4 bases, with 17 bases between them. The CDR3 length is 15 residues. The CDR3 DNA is TGTGCCAGCAGCGCCGAACCGGGACCCTCATACGAGCAGTACTTC. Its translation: CASSAEPGPSYEQYF. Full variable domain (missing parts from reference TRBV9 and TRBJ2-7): DSGVTQTPKHLITATGQRVTLRCSPRSGDLSVYWYQQSLDQGLQFLIQYYNGEERAKGNILERFSAQQFPDLHSELNLSSLELGDSALYFCASSAEPGPSYEQYFGPGTRLTVT.

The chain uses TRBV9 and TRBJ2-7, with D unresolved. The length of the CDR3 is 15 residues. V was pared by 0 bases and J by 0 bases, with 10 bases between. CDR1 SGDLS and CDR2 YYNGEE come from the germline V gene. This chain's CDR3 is CASSVEGFSSYEQYF. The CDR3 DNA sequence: TGTGCCAGCAGCGTAGAAGGTTTTAGCTCCTACGAGCAGTACTTC.

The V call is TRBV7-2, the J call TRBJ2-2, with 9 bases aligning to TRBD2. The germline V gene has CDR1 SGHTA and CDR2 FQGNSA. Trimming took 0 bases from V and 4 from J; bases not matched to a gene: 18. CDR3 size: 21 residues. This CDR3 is CASSLAPGGAGGPRVTGELFF. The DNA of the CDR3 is TGTGCCAGCAGCTTAGCCCCCGGTGGGGCGGGAGGGCCCCGGGTCACCGGGGAGCTGTTTTTT.

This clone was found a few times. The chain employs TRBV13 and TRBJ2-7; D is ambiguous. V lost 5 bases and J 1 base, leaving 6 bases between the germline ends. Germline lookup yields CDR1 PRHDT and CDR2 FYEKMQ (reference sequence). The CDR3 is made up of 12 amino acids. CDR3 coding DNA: TGTGCCAGCAGCCTCTGGTCCTACGAGCAGTACTTC. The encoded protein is CASSLWSYEQYF. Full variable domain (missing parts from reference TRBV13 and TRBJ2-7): AAGVIQSPRHLIKEKRETATLKCYPIPRHDTVYWYQQGPGQDPQFLISFYEKMQSDKGSIPDRFSAQQFSDYHSELNMSSLELGDSALYFCASSLWSYEQYFGPGTRLTVT.

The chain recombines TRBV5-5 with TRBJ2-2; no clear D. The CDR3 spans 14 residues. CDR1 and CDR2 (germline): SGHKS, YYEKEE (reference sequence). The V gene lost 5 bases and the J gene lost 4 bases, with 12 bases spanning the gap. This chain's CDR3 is CASSSYRSTGELFF. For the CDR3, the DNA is TGTGCCAGCAGTTCCTACAGAAGCACCGGGGAGCTGTTTTTT.